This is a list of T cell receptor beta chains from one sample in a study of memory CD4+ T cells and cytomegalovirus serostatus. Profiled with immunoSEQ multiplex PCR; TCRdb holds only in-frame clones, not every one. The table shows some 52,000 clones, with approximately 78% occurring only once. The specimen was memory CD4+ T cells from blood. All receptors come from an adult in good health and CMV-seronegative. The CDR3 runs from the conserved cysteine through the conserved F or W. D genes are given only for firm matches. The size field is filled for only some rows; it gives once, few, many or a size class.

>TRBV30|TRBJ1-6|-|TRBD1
CAWSAGQDNSPLHF
TGTGCCTGGAGTGCCGGACAGGATAATTCACCCCTCCACTTT
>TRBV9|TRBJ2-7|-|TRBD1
CASSVGTDSYEQYF
TGTGCCAGCAGCGTGGGGACAGACTCCTACGAGCAGTACTTC
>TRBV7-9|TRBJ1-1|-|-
CASSLAPWGGTEAFF
TGTGCCAGCAGCCTTGCCCCTTGGGGGGGCACTGAAGCTTTCTTT
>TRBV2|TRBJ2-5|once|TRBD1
CAISGQGHPYF
TGTGCCATCTCGGGACAGGGTCATCCGTACTTC
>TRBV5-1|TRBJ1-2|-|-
CASSLTGTGYTF
TGCGCCAGCAGCTTGACAGGGACTGGCTACACCTTC
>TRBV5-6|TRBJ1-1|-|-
CASSFLAGAGRAEAFF
TGTGCCAGCAGCTTCCTGGCGGGGGCTGGGCGGGCTGAAGCTTTCTTT
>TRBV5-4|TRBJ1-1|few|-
CASSLTFGNTEAFF
TGTGCCAGCAGCCTGACGTTTGGGAACACTGAAGCTTTCTTT
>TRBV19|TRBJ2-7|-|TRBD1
CASSIDGGQDVTYEQYF
TGTGCCAGTAGTATAGACGGGGGACAGGACGTAACCTACGAGCAGTACTTC
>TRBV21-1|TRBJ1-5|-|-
CASRTPTGSSNQPQHF
TGTGCCAGCAGGACACCGACAGGGAGCAGCAATCAGCCCCAGCATTTT
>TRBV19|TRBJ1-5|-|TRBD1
CASSHRTGFGQPQHF
TGTGCCAGTAGTCACCGGACAGGGTTTGGCCAGCCCCAGCATTTT
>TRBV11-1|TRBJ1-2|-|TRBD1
CASSMTGVGYTF
TGTGCCAGCAGCATGACAGGGGTCGGCTACACCTTC
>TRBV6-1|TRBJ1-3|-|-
CASSALGGPGNTIYF
TGTGCCAGCAGTGCCCTGGGGGGCCCTGGAAACACCATATATTTT
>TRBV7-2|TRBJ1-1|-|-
CASSRNLVGGSTEAFF
TGTGCCAGCAGCCGAAATCTTGTAGGTGGGAGCACTGAAGCTTTCTTT
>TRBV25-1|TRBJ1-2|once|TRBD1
CASSALGTGNGYTF
TGTGCCAGCAGTGCTCTTGGGACAGGGAATGGCTACACCTTC
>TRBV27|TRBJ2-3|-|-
CASSLSILRGVSTDTQYF
TGTGCCAGCAGTTTATCGATATTGCGCGGGGTTAGCACAGATACGCAGTATTTT
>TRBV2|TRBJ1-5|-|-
CASRTGYGKPQHF
TGTGCCAGCAGAACAGGGTACGGGAAGCCCCAGCATTTT
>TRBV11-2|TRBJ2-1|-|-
CASSLAYNEQFF
TGTGCCAGCAGCTTAGCGTACAATGAGCAGTTCTTC
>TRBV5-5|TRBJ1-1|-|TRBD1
CASSLVGQGNTEAFF
TGTGCCAGCAGCTTGGTGGGACAGGGTAACACTGAAGCTTTCTTT
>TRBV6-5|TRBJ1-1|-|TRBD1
CASSPLVRTGTEAFF
TGTGCCAGCAGTCCGTTAGTGAGGACAGGGACTGAAGCTTTCTTT
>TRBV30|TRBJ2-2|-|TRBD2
CAWNPGGLVTGELFF
TGTGCCTGGAATCCGGGGGGGCTTGTCACCGGGGAGCTGTTTTTT
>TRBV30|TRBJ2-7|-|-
CAWRRSYEQYF
TGTGCCTGGAGAAGATCCTACGAGCAGTACTTC
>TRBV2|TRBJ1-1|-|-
CASSGLRNTEAFF
TGTGCCAGCAGTGGACTCAGGAACACTGAAGCTTTCTTT
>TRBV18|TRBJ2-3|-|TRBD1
CASSPKTGGTDTQYF
TGTGCCAGCTCACCTAAGACAGGGGGCACAGATACGCAGTATTTT
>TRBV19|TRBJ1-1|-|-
CASKEQADTEAFF
TGTGCCAGTAAGGAACAGGCGGACACTGAAGCTTTCTTT
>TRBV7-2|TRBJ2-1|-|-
CASSLAGGGYRGSYNEQFF
TGTGCCAGCAGCTTAGCGGGGGGCGGTTACCGAGGGTCCTACAATGAGCAGTTCTTC
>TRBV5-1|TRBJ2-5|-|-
CASRLRAELSGQETQYF
TGCGCCAGCAGATTGAGGGCTGAGCTTAGCGGCCAAGAGACCCAGTACTTC
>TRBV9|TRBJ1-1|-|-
CASSDRPNTEAFF
TGTGCCAGCAGTGACAGACCGAACACTGAAGCTTTCTTT
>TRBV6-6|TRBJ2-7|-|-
CASSGKGYEQYF
TGTGCCAGCAGTGGGAAAGGGTACGAGCAGTACTTC
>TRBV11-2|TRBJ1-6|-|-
CASSPGQTNSPLHF
TGTGCCAGCAGCCCCGGACAGACCAATTCACCCCTCCACTTT
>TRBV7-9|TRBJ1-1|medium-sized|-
CASSSSGGANEAFF
TGTGCCAGCAGCTCGTCGGGTGGTGCAAATGAAGCTTTCTTT
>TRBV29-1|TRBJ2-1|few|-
CSVEQNNEQFF
TGCAGCGTTGAACAGAACAATGAGCAGTTCTTC
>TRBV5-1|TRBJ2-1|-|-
CASSLENAYNEQFF
TGCGCCAGCAGCTTGGAGAACGCCTACAATGAGCAGTTCTTC
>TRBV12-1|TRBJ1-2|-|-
CANPNGAGNLGYTF
TGTGCCAACCCGAACGGGGCAGGGAATCTTGGCTACACCTTC
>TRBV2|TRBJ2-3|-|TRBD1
CASPPSDRGQDTQYF
TGTGCCAGCCCCCCTTCAGACAGGGGGCAAGATACGCAGTATTTT
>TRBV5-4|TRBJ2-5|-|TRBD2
CASSLGLAQETQYF
TGTGCCAGCAGTCTAGGACTAGCGCAAGAGACCCAGTACTTC
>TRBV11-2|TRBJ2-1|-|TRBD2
CASSLGSGGAIDEQFF
TGTGCCAGCAGCTTAGGGAGCGGGGGGGCGATCGATGAGCAGTTCTTC
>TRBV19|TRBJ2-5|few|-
CASSMQGETQYF
TGTGCCAGTAGTATGCAGGGGGAGACCCAGTACTTC
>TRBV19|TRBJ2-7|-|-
CASSTAGYEQYF
TGTGCCAGTAGTACGGCAGGCTACGAGCAGTACTTC
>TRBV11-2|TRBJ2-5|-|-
CASSLGGTQYF
TGTGCCAGCAGCTTAGGGGGGACCCAGTACTTC
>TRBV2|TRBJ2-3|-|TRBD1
CASSRTGWEDTQYF
TGTGCCAGCAGTCGGACAGGGTGGGAAGATACGCAGTATTTT
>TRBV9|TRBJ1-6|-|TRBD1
CASSARQGNSPLHF
TGTGCCAGCAGCGCGCGACAGGGAAATTCACCCCTCCACTTT
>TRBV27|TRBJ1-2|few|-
CASSFPQGHGYTF
TGTGCCAGCAGTTTTCCCCAGGGGCACGGCTACACCTTC
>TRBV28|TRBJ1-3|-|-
CASRGGGIGNTIYF
TGTGCCAGCAGGGGGGGAGGCATCGGAAACACCATATATTTT
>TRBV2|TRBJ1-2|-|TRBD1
CASSPQGRDGYTF
TGTGCCAGCAGTCCACAGGGGCGCGATGGCTACACCTTC
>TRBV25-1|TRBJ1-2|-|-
CASSVLEVNYGYTF
TGTGCCAGCAGTGTCCTAGAAGTAAACTATGGCTACACCTTC
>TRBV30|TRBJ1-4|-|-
CAWRRAGLANEKLFF
TGTGCCTGGAGGAGGGCGGGTCTGGCTAATGAAAAACTGTTTTTT
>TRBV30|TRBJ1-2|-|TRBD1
CAWERGRGTKSYGYTF
TGTGCCTGGGAAAGGGGCAGGGGGACCAAATCTTATGGCTACACCTTC
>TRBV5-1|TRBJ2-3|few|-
CASSPPPNEDTQYF
TGCGCCAGCAGCCCCCCCCCAAACGAAGATACGCAGTATTTT
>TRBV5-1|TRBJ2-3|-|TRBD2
CASSLRLAGTDTQYF
TGCGCCAGCAGCTTGCGTCTAGCGGGCACAGATACGCAGTATTTT
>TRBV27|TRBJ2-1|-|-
CASRIGGSSYNEQFF
TGTGCCAGCAGGATAGGGGGAAGTTCCTACAATGAGCAGTTCTTC
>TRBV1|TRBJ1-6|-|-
CTSSQDTPSPTSPLHF
TGCACCAGCAGCCAAGACACACCATCTCCTACATCACCCCTCCACTTT
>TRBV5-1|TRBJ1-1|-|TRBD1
CASSFTGDTEAFF
TGCGCCAGCAGCTTTACAGGGGACACTGAAGCTTTCTTT
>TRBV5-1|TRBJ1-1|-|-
CASSLRGGTEAFF
TGCGCCAGCAGCCTCAGGGGCGGCACTGAAGCTTTCTTT
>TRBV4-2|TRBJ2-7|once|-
CASSQVGGSSEQYF
TGTGCCAGCAGCCAAGTTGGGGGCTCGAGCGAGCAGTACTTC
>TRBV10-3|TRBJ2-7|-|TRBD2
CATRGDSSGLDF
TGTGCCACTCGGGGGGACTCATCCGGGTTGGACTTC
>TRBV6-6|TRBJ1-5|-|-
CASSYRGADQPQHF
TGTGCCAGCAGCTATAGGGGTGCAGATCAGCCCCAGCATTTT
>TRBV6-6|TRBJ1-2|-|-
CASTLGGYGYTF
TGTGCCAGCACCCTGGGGGGCTATGGCTACACCTTC
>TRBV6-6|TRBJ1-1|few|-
CASSSGDPEAFF
TGTGCCAGCAGCTCAGGGGATCCTGAAGCTTTCTTT
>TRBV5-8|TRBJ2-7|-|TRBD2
CASTLRGGYEQYF
TGTGCCAGCACCCTACGGGGGGGATACGAGCAGTACTTC